This T cell receptor beta chain comes out of a study of control samples from healthy donors and cancer patients. Data came from immunoSEQ multiplex PCR; TCRdb stores just in-frame clones and leaves some out. Here the sample spans about 75,000 clones, roughly 84% being singletons. From germline, CDR1 is MRHNA and CDR2 SNTAGT. The CDR3 extends over 14 amino acids. After removal of 2 bases from V and 8 bases from J, the junction contained 5 bases not matched to a gene. The J gene is TRBJ2-1, the V gene TRBV6-4; 8 bases align to TRBD2. The sequenced material came from blood. The clonotype originates from a man between 50 and 59 years old in good health. The CDR3 loop reads CASSDRGGDDEQFF. As DNA, the CDR3 is TGTGCCAGCAGTGACCGGGGGGGCGATGATGAGCAGTTCTTC.